These T cell receptor beta chains were read from a single sample in a study of regulatory T cells in long-lasting Graves disease. TCRdb reprocessed the multiplex PCR reads via MiXCR and lists one record per CDR3 protein. The sample has fewer than 450,000 distinct CDR3 sequences, about 20% seen once. Specimen: peripheral blood mononuclear cells (PBMCs), collected when the disease was refractory, from a patient treated with antithyroid drugs. Every receptor here comes from a female donor with Graves disease. Both conserved end residues are part of each CDR3. D genes are given only for firm matches. Not every row has a clone size; where given, it reads once, few, many or a size class.

D	size	J	V	CDR3	DNA
TRBD2	-	TRBJ2-7	TRBV6-2/TRBV6-3	CASRPRGGSYEQYF	TGTGCCAGCAGACCCCGGGGGGGGAGTTACGAGCAGTACTTC
-	-	TRBJ1-3	TRBV7-2	CASSPGDTIYF	TGTGCCAGCAGCCCCGGGGACACCATATATTTT
-	few	TRBJ2-7	TRBV18	CASSPEGRSYGQYF	TGTGCCAGCTCACCAGAGGGCCGGTCCTACGGGCAGTACTTC
TRBD1	few	TRBJ2-7	TRBV6-1	CASDRGQGASYEQYF	TGTGCCAGCGATAGGGGACAGGGTGCCTCCTACGAGCAGTACTTC
-	-	TRBJ2-7	TRBV5-5	CASSISTSYEQYF	TGTGCCAGCAGCATAAGTACTAGCTACGAGCAGTACTTC
-	-	TRBJ2-2	TRBV19	CASSSLADTGELFF	TGTGCCAGTAGTAGCTTGGCAGATACCGGGGAGCTGTTTTTT
-	few	TRBJ1-5	TRBV2	CASSEVFGGRVIQPQHF	TGTGCCAGCAGTGAAGTATTTGGGGGCAGGGTTATTCAGCCCCAGCATTTT
TRBD1	-	TRBJ1-3	TRBV3-1	CASSHAGTGGEENTIYF	TGTGCCAGCAGCCACGCCGGGACAGGGGGTGAGGAGAACACCATATATTTT
-	-	TRBJ1-4	TRBV6-1	CASGATNEKLFF	TGTGCCAGCGGTGCAACTAATGAAAAACTGTTTTTT
TRBD1	few	TRBJ2-7	TRBV29-1	CSVGQGPEQYF	TGCAGCGTTGGACAGGGCCCCGAGCAGTACTTC
TRBD1	-	TRBJ1-5	TRBV20-1	CSAGRTGGNQPQHF	TGCAGTGCTGGGAGGACAGGGGGAAATCAGCCCCAGCATTTT
TRBD1	many	TRBJ1-4	TRBV30	CAWNGQGGEKLFF	TGTGCCTGGAACGGACAGGGCGGTGAAAAACTGTTTTTT